Sequencing of this TCR beta chain was carried out in a study of T cell responses to AZD1222 COVID-19 vaccine. Some clones are missing from TCRdb's copy, which holds only in-frame ones; the method was immunoSEQ multiplex PCR. This sample has 130,000 or so clones, with 80% to 95% found just once. CDR3 length: 17 residues. Looked up from germline, CDR1 is SEHNR and CDR2 is FQNEAQ (reference sequence). V gave up 5 bases and J gave up 5 bases, with 24 bases separating them. J is TRBJ1-2 and V is TRBV7-9, with D possibly TRBD1 on 6 matching bases. The TCR comes from an adult who received the AZD1222 COVID-19 vaccine. The sequences come from peripheral blood, collected 28 days after the second AZD1222 dose. Here the CDR3 reads CASSPPRVAGVEYGYTF. The CDR3 DNA follows: TGTGCCAGCAGCCCGCCCCGTGTAGCAGGGGTGGAGTATGGCTACACCTTC.